These 13 T cell receptor beta chains came from one sample sequenced in a study of cytomegalovirus exposure and HLA in healthy donors. The primer mix had 60 Vbeta and 13 Jbeta primers. TCRdb's table, derived via immunoSEQ multiplex PCR, lists solely in-frame clones and lacks some. The table lists approximately 70,000 clones, about two thirds of them singletons. What was sequenced was PBMCs. The receptors shown here come from a woman aged 45-65 years in good health and CMV-seropositive.

This clone was picked up one time. The chain carries TRBV7-8 and TRBJ2-7; D gene uncertain. The CDR3 length is 14 residues. The V end lost 3 bases, the J end lost 4 bases, and 13 bases lay between the germline ends. Germline values: CDR1 SGHVS, CDR2 FQNEAQ. DNA of the CDR3: TGTGCCAGCAGCTTCTCCAAGAGGAGTTACGAGCAGTACTTC. It codes for CASSFSKRSYEQYF.

The chain is built from TRBV9 and TRBJ2-2; possibly TRBD1 for D (5 bases). There are 15 residues in the CDR3. From germline, CDR1 is SGDLS and CDR2 YYNGEE. V lost 0 bases and J lost 2, with 8 bases in between. CDR3 residues: CASSVEGHNTGELFF. Written as DNA, the CDR3 is TGTGCCAGCAGCGTAGAGGGGCACAACACCGGGGAGCTGTTTTTT. Looking up the rest from reference TRBV9 and TRBJ2-2 gives the full variable domain: DSGVTQTPKHLITATGQRVTLRCSPRSGDLSVYWYQQSLDQGLQFLIQYYNGEERAKGNILERFSAQQFPDLHSELNLSSLELGDSALYFCASSVEGHNTGELFFGEGSRLTVL.

V and J are TRBV7-9 and TRBJ1-2; 12 bases match TRBD1. With V trimmed by 3 bases and J by 8 bases, 7 bases remained unmatched. Germline V gene data show CDR1 as SEHNR and CDR2 as FQNEAQ (reference sequence). This CDR3 spans 15 amino acids. CDR3 DNA sequence: TGTGCCAGCAGCTTTCCGGGACAGGGGGCGCGGGGCTACACCTTC. It yields the protein CASSFPGQGARGYTF.

The chain employs TRBV30 and TRBJ2-1; the D gene is possibly TRBD1 (6 bases). CDR3 size: 18 residues. Germline V gene sequence: CDR1 GTSNPN, CDR2 SVGIG (reference sequence). V was cut by 4 bases and J by 3 bases, with 25 bases left in between. This CDR3 reads CAWTGDLQGRQGYNEQFF. CDR3 bases: TGTGCCTGGACGGGTGATTTGCAGGGGAGACAAGGCTACAATGAGCAGTTCTTC. The full variable domain, with the rest looked up from reference TRBV30 and TRBJ2-1, is SQTIHQWPATLVQPVGSPLSLECTVEGTSNPNLYWYRQAAGRGLQLLFYSVGIGQISSEVPQNLSASRPQDRQFILSSKKLLLSDSGFYLCAWTGDLQGRQGYNEQFFGPGTRLTVL.

This clone was found a few times. CDR3 DNA sequence: TGTGCCAGCAGGTACCTAGTAAGCGGGCTGTACGAGCAGTACTTC. This codes for CASRYLVSGLYEQYF. V usage is TRBV6-1 and J usage is TRBJ2-7, with D possibly being TRBD2 (6 bases). The CDR3 has 15 amino acids. Trimming removed 6 bases at V and 4 bases at J, with 19 bases between. Germline assignment: CDR1 MNHNS and CDR2 SASEGT.

This chain connects TRBV27 to TRBJ1-5, with D possibly TRBD1 on 5 matching bases. V was trimmed by 6 bases and J by 0 bases, leaving 12 bases between them. Germline assignment: CDR1 MNHEY and CDR2 SMNVEV (reference sequence). This CDR3 comprises 15 residues. The CDR3 here is CASRVGRASNQPQHF. The CDR3 nucleotides are TGTGCCAGCAGGGTAGGCAGGGCTAGCAATCAGCCCCAGCATTTT.

This chain uses TRBV19 with TRBJ1-5; 9 bases fit TRBD1. This CDR3 spans 14 amino acids. The germline CDR1 and CDR2 sequences are LNHDA and SQIVND (reference sequence). Trimming took 4 bases from V and 6 from J; bases not matched to a gene: 4. The CDR3 nucleotides are TGTGCCAGTAGTACTACAGGGGGCACTCAGCCCCAGCATTTT. Translated, it gives CASSTTGGTQPQHF.

This chain links TRBV30 with TRBJ2-7; D might be TRBD2 (6 bases). Germline CDR1 reads GTSNPN; CDR2 reads SVGIG (reference sequence). Trimming cost V 6 bases and J 3 bases, with 18 bases left between them. The CDR3 runs to 14 residues. The CDR3 region is CACRLGLPSYEQYF. Here the CDR3 DNA reads TGTGCCTGTCGACTGGGACTTCCTAGCTACGAGCAGTACTTC.

The chain has TRBV27 and TRBJ2-7; the D gene is possibly TRBD1 (6 bases). Germline CDR1 and CDR2: MNHEY and SMNVEV (reference sequence). The germline V and J ends were trimmed by 6 bases and 3 bases, with 9 bases remaining between them. The CDR3 loop spans 12 amino acids. The chain's CDR3 is CASSSDSYEQYF. CDR3 bases: TGTGCCAGCAGCTCGGACAGCTACGAGCAGTACTTC.

There are a few counts of this clone. This chain uses TRBV19 with TRBJ1-1; D is unclear. V lost 5 bases and J 1 base, leaving 8 bases between the germline ends. The CDR3 is 13 residues long. CDR1 and CDR2 (germline): LNHDA, SQIVND (reference sequence). The CDR3 nucleotides are TGTGCCAGTAGTGACATCAGGAACACTGAAGCTTTCTTT. Translating gives CASSDIRNTEAFF. Drawing the rest from reference TRBV19 and TRBJ1-1, the complete variable domain is DGGITQSPKYLFRKEGQNVTLSCEQNLNHDAMYWYRQDPGQGLRLIYYSQIVNDFQKGDIAEGYSVSREKKESFPLTVTSAQKNPTAFYLCASSDIRNTEAFFGQGTRLTVV.

This clone was found once. This chain uses TRBV9 with TRBJ2-1, with 15 bases lining up with TRBD2. Germline assignment: CDR1 SGDLS and CDR2 YYNGEE. The CDR3 is made up of 15 amino acids. Germline trimming cut 4 bases from V and 7 bases from J; bases unmatched to any gene: 3. In nucleotides, the CDR3 is TGTGCCAGCAGCTTTGGACTAGCGGGAGGGAATGAGCAGTTCTTC. Protein product: CASSFGLAGGNEQFF.

J is TRBJ2-7 and V is TRBV29-1; no clear D. V shed 4 bases and J shed 2 bases, with 6 bases lying between them. CDR3 length: 11 residues. Germline lookup yields CDR1 SQVTM and CDR2 ANQGSEA. CDR3 residues: CSVVLTYEQYF. In nucleotides, the CDR3 is TGCAGCGTTGTTCTAACCTACGAGCAGTACTTC.

This clone has only one observation. V usage is TRBV27 and J usage is TRBJ2-7; 9 bases agree with TRBD1. V dropped 8 bases and J dropped 2; count of bases not matched to a gene: 4. Germline V gives CDR1 MNHEY, CDR2 SMNVEV (reference sequence). The CDR3 totals 13 residues. The CDR3 region has the DNA TGTGCCAGCGGCCGGACAGGGGCCTACGAGCAGTACTTC. It codes for CASGRTGAYEQYF.